The subject of this entry is one T cell receptor (beta chain). The data originate from a study of blood T cell repertoires in COVID-19. About the research overall: Specimens from acute and convalescent COVID-19 originated in the United States, Italy and Spain. PBMCs, B-cell-depleted T cells, or T cells provided the cDNA or gDNA that made up the material.

Authors' data handling: Nucleated cell counts were estimated from reference gene primer amplification. Libraries were prepared by immunoSEQ multiplex PCR; TCRdb keeps only in-frame clonotypes and omits some of them. Clone size and the V and J calls come from that table; the DNA yielded D and trimming. This sample has some 80,000 clones; over 70% occur once, and the top ten carry 10% to 15%. Germline trimming cut 4 bases from V and 1 base from J; bases unmatched to any gene: 0. Germline V CDR1 and CDR2: LNHDA, SQIVND (reference sequence). This CDR3 region has 15 residues. The clonotype originates from an elderly man with acute or convalescent COVID-19. The specimen sequenced was peripheral blood. The chain recombines TRBV19 with TRBJ2-3; TRBD2 agrees at 12 bases. CDR3 in amino acids: CASSRTSGGTDTQYF. CDR3 nucleotide sequence: TGTGCCAGTAGTAGGACTAGCGGGGGCACAGATACGCAGTATTTT.